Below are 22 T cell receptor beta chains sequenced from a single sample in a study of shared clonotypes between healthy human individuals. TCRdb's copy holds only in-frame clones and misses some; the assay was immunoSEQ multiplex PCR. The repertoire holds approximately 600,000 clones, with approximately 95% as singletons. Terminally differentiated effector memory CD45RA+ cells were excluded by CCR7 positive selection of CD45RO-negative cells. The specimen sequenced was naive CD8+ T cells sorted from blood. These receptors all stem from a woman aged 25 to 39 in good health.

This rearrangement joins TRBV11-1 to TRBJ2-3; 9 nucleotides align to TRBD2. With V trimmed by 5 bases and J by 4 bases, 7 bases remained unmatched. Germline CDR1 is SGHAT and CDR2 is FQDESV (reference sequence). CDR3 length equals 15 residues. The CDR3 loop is CASSDGTSTSDTQYF. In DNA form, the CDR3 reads TGTGCCAGCAGCGACGGGACTAGCACTTCAGATACGCAGTATTTT. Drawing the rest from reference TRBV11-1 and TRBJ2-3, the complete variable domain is EAEVAQSPRYKITEKSQAVAFWCDPISGHATLYWYRQILGQGPELLVQFQDESVVDDSQLPKDRFSAERLKGVDSTLKIQPAELGDSAMYLCASSDGTSTSDTQYFGPGTRLTVL.

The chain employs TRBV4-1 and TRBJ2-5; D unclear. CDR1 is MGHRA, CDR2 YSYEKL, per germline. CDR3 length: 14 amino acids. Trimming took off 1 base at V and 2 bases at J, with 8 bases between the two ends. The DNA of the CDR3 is TGCGCCAGCAGCCAAGTTAGTGGACAAGAGACCCAGTACTTC. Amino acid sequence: CASSQVSGQETQYF.

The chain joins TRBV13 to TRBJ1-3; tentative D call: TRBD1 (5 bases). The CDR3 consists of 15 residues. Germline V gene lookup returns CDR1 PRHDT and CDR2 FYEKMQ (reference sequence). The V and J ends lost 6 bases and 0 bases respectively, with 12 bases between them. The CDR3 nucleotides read TGTGCCAGCAGACGCGAGACAGACTCTGGAAACACCATATATTTT. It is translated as CASRRETDSGNTIYF.

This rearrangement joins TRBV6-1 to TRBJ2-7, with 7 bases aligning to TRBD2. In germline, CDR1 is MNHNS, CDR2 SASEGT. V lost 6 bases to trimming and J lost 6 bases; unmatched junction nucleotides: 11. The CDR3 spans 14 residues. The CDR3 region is CASRERGSSFEQYF. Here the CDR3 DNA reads TGTGCCAGCAGGGAACGCGGGAGTAGTTTCGAGCAGTACTTC.

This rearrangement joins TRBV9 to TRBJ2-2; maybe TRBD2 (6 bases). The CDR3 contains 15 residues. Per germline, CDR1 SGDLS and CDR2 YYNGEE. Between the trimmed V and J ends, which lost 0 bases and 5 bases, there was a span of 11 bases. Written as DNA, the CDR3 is TGTGCCAGCAGCGTAGCCGGGAGCGGGACCGGGGAGCTGTTTTTT. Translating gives CASSVAGSGTGELFF.

CDR3 region: CASSLGDTSYEQYF. CDR3 DNA sequence: TGTGCCAGCAGTCTGGGGGACACCTCCTACGAGCAGTACTTC. The V call is TRBV27, the J call TRBJ2-7; D perhaps matches TRBD1 (6 bases). The CDR3 runs 14 residues. Germline V CDR1 and CDR2: MNHEY, SMNVEV (reference sequence). The V and J ends lost 5 bases and 0 bases respectively, with 11 bases between them.

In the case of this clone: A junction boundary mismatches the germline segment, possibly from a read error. CDR3 nucleotide sequence: TGTGCCAGCAGTGCATCCCACAGGGGGACCCGATTT. Its protein is CASSASHRGTRF. The chain joins TRBV2 to TRBJ1-6, with 8 nucleotides matching TRBD1. Germline V gene data show CDR1 as SNHLY and CDR2 as FYNNEI. The CDR3 is made up of 12 amino acids.

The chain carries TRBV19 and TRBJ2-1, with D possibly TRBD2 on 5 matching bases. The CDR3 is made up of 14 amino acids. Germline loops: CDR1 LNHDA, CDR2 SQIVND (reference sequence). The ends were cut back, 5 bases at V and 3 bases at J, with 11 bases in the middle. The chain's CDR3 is CASSSPSGYNEQFF. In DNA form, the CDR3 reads TGTGCCAGTAGTTCCCCGAGCGGCTACAATGAGCAGTTCTTC.

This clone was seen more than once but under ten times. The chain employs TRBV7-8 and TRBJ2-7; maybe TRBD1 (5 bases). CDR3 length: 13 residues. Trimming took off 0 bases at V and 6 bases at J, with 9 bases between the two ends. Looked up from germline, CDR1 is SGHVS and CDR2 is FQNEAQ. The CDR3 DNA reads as TGTGCCAGCAGCTTAGCACAGGCGAGCGAGCAGTACTTC. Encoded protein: CASSLAQASEQYF.

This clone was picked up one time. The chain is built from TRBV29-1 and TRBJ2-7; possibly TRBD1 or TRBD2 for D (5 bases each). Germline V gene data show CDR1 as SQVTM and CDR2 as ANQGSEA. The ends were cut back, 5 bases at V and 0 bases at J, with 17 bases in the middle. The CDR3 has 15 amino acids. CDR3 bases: TGCAGCGTTTTGGGGGAAAGCACTAACTCCTACGAGCAGTACTTC. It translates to CSVLGESTNSYEQYF.

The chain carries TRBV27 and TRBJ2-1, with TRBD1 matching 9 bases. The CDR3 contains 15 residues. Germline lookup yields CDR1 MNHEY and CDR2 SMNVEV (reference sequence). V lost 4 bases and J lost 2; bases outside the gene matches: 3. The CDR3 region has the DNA TGTGCCAGCAGTTCAACAGGGGGCCCCTACAATGAGCAGTTCTTC. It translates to CASSSTGGPYNEQFF.

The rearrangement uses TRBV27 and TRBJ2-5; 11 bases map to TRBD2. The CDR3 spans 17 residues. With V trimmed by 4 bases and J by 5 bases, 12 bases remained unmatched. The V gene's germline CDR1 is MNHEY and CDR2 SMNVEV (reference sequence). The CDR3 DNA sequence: TGTGCCAGCAGTTCCGGGACTAGCGGCCCCCTCCGGGAGACCCAGTACTTC. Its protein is CASSSGTSGPLRETQYF.

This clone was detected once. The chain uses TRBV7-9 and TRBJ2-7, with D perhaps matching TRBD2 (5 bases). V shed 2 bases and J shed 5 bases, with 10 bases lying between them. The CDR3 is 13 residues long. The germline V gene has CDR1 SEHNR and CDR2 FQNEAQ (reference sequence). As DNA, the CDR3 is TGTGCCAGCAGCTTAATAACCGGGGACGAGCAGTACTTC. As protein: CASSLITGDEQYF.

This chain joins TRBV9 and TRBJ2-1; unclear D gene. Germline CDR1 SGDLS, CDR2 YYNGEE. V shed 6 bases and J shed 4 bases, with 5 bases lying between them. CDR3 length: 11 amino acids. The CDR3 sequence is CASKGYNEQFF. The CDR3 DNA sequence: TGTGCCAGCAAGGGATACAATGAGCAGTTCTTC.

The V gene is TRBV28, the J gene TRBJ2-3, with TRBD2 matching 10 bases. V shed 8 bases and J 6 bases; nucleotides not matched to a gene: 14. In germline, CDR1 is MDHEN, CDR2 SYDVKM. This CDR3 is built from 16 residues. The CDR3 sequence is CASQSLLAGDADTQYF. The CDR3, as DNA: TGTGCCAGCCAAAGCCTCCTAGCGGGGGATGCGGATACGCAGTATTTT.

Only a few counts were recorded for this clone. In DNA form, the CDR3 reads TGTGCCAGCAGCGTCGGGACAGAAGTATTTAGGGACACTGAAGCTTTCTTT. Translation: CASSVGTEVFRDTEAFF. The chain combines TRBV7-9 with TRBJ1-1; 7 nucleotides align to TRBD1. Germline trimming cut 5 bases from V and 3 bases from J; bases unmatched to any gene: 15. In germline, CDR1 is SEHNR, CDR2 FQNEAQ (reference sequence). This CDR3 spans 17 amino acids.

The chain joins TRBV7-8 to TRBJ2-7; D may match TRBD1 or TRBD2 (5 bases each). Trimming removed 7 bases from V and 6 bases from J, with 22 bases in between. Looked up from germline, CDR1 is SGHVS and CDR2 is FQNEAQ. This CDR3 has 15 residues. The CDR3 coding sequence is TGTGCCAGCAACCTAGAACCGTCTGGGACGATCGAGCAGTACTTC. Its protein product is CASNLEPSGTIEQYF. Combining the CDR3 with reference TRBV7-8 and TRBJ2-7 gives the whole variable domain GAGVSQSPRYKVAKRGQDVALRCDPISGHVSLFWYQQALGQGPEFLTYFQNEAQLDKSGLPSDRFFAERPEGSVSTLKIQRTQQEDSAVYLCASNLEPSGTIEQYFGPGTRLTVT.

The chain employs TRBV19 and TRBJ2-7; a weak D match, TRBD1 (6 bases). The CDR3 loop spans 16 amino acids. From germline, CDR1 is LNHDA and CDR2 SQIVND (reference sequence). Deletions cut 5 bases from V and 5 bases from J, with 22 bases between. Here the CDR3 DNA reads TGTGCCAGTAGTCCTGACATTAGTGGGGGCAGGGACGAGCAGTACTTC. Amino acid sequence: CASSPDISGGRDEQYF.

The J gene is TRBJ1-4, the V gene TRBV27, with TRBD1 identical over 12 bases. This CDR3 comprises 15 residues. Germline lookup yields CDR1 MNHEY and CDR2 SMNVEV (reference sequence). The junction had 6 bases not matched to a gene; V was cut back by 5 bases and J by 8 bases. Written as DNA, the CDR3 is TGTGCCAGCAGTCTCGGGACAGGGGGCTTAGAAAAACTGTTTTTT. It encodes CASSLGTGGLEKLFF.

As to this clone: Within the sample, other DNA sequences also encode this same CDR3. The CDR3 bases are TGTGCCAGCAGTTTAGGGGGGGATACGCAGTATTTT. Translated, it gives CASSLGGDTQYF. The chain employs TRBV27 and TRBJ2-3; a weak D match, TRBD2 (6 bases). Per germline, CDR1 MNHEY and CDR2 SMNVEV (reference sequence). The length of the CDR3 is 12 residues. Trimming cost V 2 bases and J 6 bases, with 6 bases left between them.

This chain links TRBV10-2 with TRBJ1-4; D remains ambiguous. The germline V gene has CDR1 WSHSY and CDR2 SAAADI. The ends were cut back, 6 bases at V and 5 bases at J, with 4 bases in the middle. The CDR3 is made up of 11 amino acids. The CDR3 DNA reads TGCGCCAGCAGCCAGAATGAAAAACTGTTTTTT. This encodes CASSQNEKLFF.

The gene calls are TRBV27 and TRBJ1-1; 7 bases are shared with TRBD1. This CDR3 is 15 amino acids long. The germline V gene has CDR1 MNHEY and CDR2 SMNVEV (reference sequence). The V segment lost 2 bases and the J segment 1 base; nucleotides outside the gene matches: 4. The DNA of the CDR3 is TGTGCCAGCAGTTTACGGGACAGCCGGAACACTGAAGCTTTCTTT. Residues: CASSLRDSRNTEAFF.